This T cell receptor (beta chain) originates from a study of CD8+ T cells in alopecia areata. Sorted populations comprised CD4+ and CD8+ T cells obtained from PBMCs. This CDR3 has 15 amino acids. The ends were cut back, 5 bases at V and 10 bases at J, with 21 bases in the middle. CDR1 SEHNR and CDR2 FQNEAQ come from the germline V gene (reference sequence). Study results and limitations: Normal scalp showed lower clonality than lesional scalp, especially alopecia totalis/universalis. Scalp sequencing captures resident alphabeta T cells of normal skin too.

Worth noting for this clone: Its specificity is not known.

Extracted from the samples, RNA was reverse transcribed into cDNA to serve as the sequencing template. TCRdb keeps only in-frame clones here, not all; method: immunoSEQ multiplex PCR. This sample has about 97,000 clones, with 41% found just once. V gene TRBV7-9 combines with J gene TRBJ2-1, with D possibly being TRBD1 (6 bases). The sequenced sample consisted of CD4+ T cells sorted from blood. The receptor was isolated from a human donor with alopecia areata. The CDR3 bases are TGTGCCAGCAGCCTAGACGCCGACAGGTTTGGAGAGCAGTTCTTC. Amino acid sequence: CASSLDADRFGEQFF.